What follows is one T cell receptor beta chain and its context. This entry belongs to a study of T cells of healthy individuals. From the 5' RACE reads, TCRdb called clonotypes with MiXCR, one entry per CDR3 protein. This sample has 95,000 to 100,000 distinct CDR3 sequences, with around 17% found just once. CDR1 SGHRS and CDR2 YFSETQ come from the germline V gene. The CDR3 is made up of 15 amino acids. The V end was cut by 4 bases, the J end by 0 bases, with 11 bases between. The chain is built from TRBV5-1 and TRBJ2-1; no reliable D call. The receptor was isolated from a human donor in good health. CDR3 sequence (DNA): TGCGCCAGCAGCCCGACGGATAGCTCCTACAATGAGCAGTTCTTC. Residues: CASSPTDSSYNEQFF.